The rows below give T cell receptor beta chains drawn from one sample of a study of blood T cell repertoires in COVID-19. Data came from immunoSEQ multiplex PCR; TCRdb stores just in-frame clones and leaves some out. Altogether over 200,000 clones are present, about nine tenths being singletons, with the ten largest covering around 2.5%. The source material was PBMCs or T cells enriched from blood (not recorded which). All receptors derive from a woman aged 40 to 49 with acute COVID-19. The CDR3 runs from the conserved cysteine through the conserved F or W. The D gene is left open where the match is weak.

>TRBJ1-1|TRBD1|TRBV18
CASSPQGGGTEAFF
>TRBJ2-3|-|TRBV5-6
CASSPSVDTQYF
>TRBJ2-1|TRBD2|TRBV10-2
CASRGLADYNEQFF
>TRBJ2-4|-|TRBV5-8
CASSFIGTELAKNIQYF
>TRBJ1-2|TRBD1|TRBV7-9
CASSRNGQGGYGYTF
>TRBJ2-6|TRBD1|TRBV4-3
CASSQDLRGQTSGANVLTF
>TRBJ2-2|TRBD2|TRBV11-2
CASSLVGSGATTGELFF
>TRBJ1-5|-|TRBV28
CASSLLYGDNQPQHF
>TRBJ2-5|TRBD2|TRBV12-3/TRBV12-4
CASRTSGKETQYF
>TRBJ1-3|-|TRBV19
CASRRQYFSGNTIYF
>TRBJ1-2|TRBD1|TRBV10-3
CAISELRTGEVRGGYTF
>TRBJ1-2|-|TRBV7-8
CASSLAKGQGSYTF
>TRBJ1-2|-|TRBV7-2
CASSPGTNYGYTF
>TRBJ2-1|-|TRBV6-5
CASSETGYNEQFF
>TRBJ2-3|TRBD2|TRBV5-4
CASSLGAGGYTDTQYF
>TRBJ2-6|-|TRBV11-3
CASSPPVIAGANVLTF
>TRBJ2-1|-|TRBV19
CASSIGSSSYNEQFF
>TRBJ1-3|-|TRBV7-2
CASSLRGSGNTIYF
>TRBJ2-1|TRBD1|TRBV18
CASSPSGTGWPYNEQFF
>TRBJ2-3|-|TRBV9
CASSPPGQGGDTQYF
>TRBJ2-1|-|TRBV5-4
CASSLIQGGSDEQFF
>TRBJ2-2|-|TRBV7-9
CASSLALALRTGELFF
>TRBJ2-1|TRBD2|TRBV18
CASSPPGLAGNEQFF
>TRBJ2-1|TRBD2|TRBV5-1
CASSLVLAGDNEQFF
>TRBJ2-7|TRBD1|TRBV5-6
CASSLTGGSDEQYF
>TRBJ2-1|-|TRBV6-4
CASSDDGSSYNEQFF
>TRBJ1-6|TRBD1|TRBV18
CASSPGQGNSPLHF
>TRBJ1-5|TRBD1|TRBV29-1
CSVGQGVRQPQHF
>TRBJ2-1|-|TRBV11-3
CASGGSSYNEQFF
>TRBJ2-1|TRBD2|TRBV3-1/TRBV3-2
CASSQDNLGGISAGGNSSYNEQFF
>TRBJ2-3|TRBD2|TRBV6-5
CASSKTSGVGYF
>TRBJ2-5|TRBD2|TRBV7-9
CASSSGLAGGRETQYF
>TRBJ1-1|TRBD1|TRBV19
CASSIGRGRWGFVAFF
>TRBJ2-1|TRBD2|TRBV10-3
CATLKGLAGVGEQFF
>TRBJ1-1|TRBD1|TRBV5-1
CASSRTGGTEAFF
>TRBJ2-5|-|TRBV7-9
CASSTALGVLETQYF
>TRBJ2-3|-|TRBV7-9
CASSPMKRGDTQYF
>TRBJ2-1|TRBD2|TRBV7-9
CATRTSGGASYNEQFF
>TRBJ2-3|-|TRBV7-2
CASSLRGADTQYF
>TRBJ2-5|TRBD1|TRBV6-2/TRBV6-3
CASSYRQGSGETQYF
>TRBJ2-1|TRBD2|TRBV7-6
CASRPTPYAGGTRNEQFF
>TRBJ1-2|-|TRBV6-6
CASSPDPRHGYTF
>TRBJ1-2|-|TRBV30
CAWGEQVGYTF
>TRBJ2-2|TRBD1|TRBV7-8
CASSLQGARTGELFF
>TRBJ1-2|TRBD1|TRBV11-3
CASSFSTQGVTYGYTF
>TRBJ2-3|-|TRBV11-3
CASSQTRTATDTQYF
>TRBJ2-3|-|TRBV2
CASSPQTISTDTQYF
>TRBJ1-2|-|TRBV24-1
CATSERENGYTF
>TRBJ1-2|TRBD1|TRBV27
CASSVTGGYGYTF
>TRBJ1-2|-|TRBV30
CAWTLGGHGGNYGYTF
>TRBJ2-6|-|TRBV24-1
CATSDLQGAGANVLTF
>TRBJ1-1|-|TRBV4-1
CASSQDIPGQKNTEAFF
>TRBJ2-3|-|TRBV7-2
CASRPGGPGDTQYF